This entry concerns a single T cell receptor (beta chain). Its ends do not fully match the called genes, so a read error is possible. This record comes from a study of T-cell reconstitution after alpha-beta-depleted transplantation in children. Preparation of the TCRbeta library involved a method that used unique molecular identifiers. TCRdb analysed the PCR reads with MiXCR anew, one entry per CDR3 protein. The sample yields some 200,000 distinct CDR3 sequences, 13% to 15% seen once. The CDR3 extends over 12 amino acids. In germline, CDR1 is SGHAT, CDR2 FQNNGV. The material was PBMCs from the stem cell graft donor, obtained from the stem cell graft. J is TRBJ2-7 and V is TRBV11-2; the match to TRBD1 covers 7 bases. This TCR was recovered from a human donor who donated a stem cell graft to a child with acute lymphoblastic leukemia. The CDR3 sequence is CASSPLPGQKNF. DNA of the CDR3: TGTGCCAGCAGCCCATTACCGGGACAGAAAAACTTC.